Below are 32 T cell receptor beta chains sequenced from a single sample in a study of cytomegalovirus exposure and HLA in healthy donors. TCRdb's copy holds only in-frame clones and misses some; the assay was immunoSEQ multiplex PCR. The repertoire holds some 170,000 clones, with about 90% as singletons. The sequenced sample was PBMCs. The receptors originated from a man between 18 and 35 years old in good health and CMV-seropositive.

The count of this clone is one. Germline and junction disagree at one end, which may indicate a read error. V and J are TRBV7-7 and TRBJ2-5; TRBD2 aligns across 10 bases. The CDR3 consists of 15 residues. Germline V gives CDR1 SSHAT, CDR2 FNYEAQ (reference sequence). The CDR3 nucleotides read TGTGCTAGCAGCTTAGGACTAGCGGCGCAAGAGACCCAGTACTTC. Translating gives CASSLGLAAQETQYF.

The count of this clone is one. CDR3 sequence (DNA): TGTGCCAGCAGTGAACCGCGTCGGAGGACAGGGTTGGACTACAATGAGCAGTTCTTC. Its protein product is CASSEPRRRTGLDYNEQFF. The chain recombines TRBV6-1 with TRBJ2-1; 8 positions match TRBD1. Trimming cost V 2 bases and J 3 bases; bases outside gene matches: 15. This CDR3 has 19 residues. CDR1 and CDR2 (germline): MNHNS, SASEGT.

V is TRBV27 and J is TRBJ2-1, with 7 bases that match TRBD1. V shed 1 base and J 7 bases; nucleotides not matched to a gene: 4. Looked up from germline, CDR1 is MNHEY and CDR2 is SMNVEV (reference sequence). This CDR3 has 14 residues. The CDR3, as DNA: TGTGCCAGCAGTTTATTGACAGGGCGGAATGAGCAGTTCTTC. Residues: CASSLLTGRNEQFF.

J is TRBJ2-7 and V is TRBV27; perhaps TRBD1 as D (5 bases). CDR1 is MNHEY, CDR2 SMNVEV, per germline (reference sequence). CDR3 length: 13 residues. V was pared by 6 bases and J by 4 bases, with 13 bases between. CDR3 bases: TGTGCCAGCAGCTTCAACGACAGATACGAGCAGTACTTC. Amino acids: CASSFNDRYEQYF.

Only one count was recorded for this clone. The chain carries TRBV6-1 and TRBJ1-3, with a weak D call TRBD1 (5 bases). Germline values: CDR1 MNHNS, CDR2 SASEGT. V gave up 1 base and J gave up 0 bases, with 7 bases separating them. The CDR3 length is 15 residues. The CDR3 spells CASSEGQFSGNTIYF. In nucleotides, the CDR3 is TGTGCCAGCAGTGAAGGACAGTTCTCTGGAAACACCATATATTTT.

The chain links TRBV29-1 to TRBJ2-1, with 14 nucleotides matching TRBD2. This CDR3 is built from 15 residues. From germline, CDR1 is SQVTM and CDR2 ANQGSEA. V gave up 7 bases and J gave up 5 bases; unmatched junction bases: 7. Here the CDR3 reads CSAPTSGRVDNEQFF. The DNA of the CDR3 is TGCAGCGCACCGACTAGCGGGAGGGTAGACAATGAGCAGTTCTTC.

The chain links TRBV7-2 to TRBJ2-7, with TRBD1 as a possible D gene (6 bases). The CDR3 is 16 residues long. Germline V gives CDR1 SGHTA, CDR2 FQGNSA. Trimming took 1 base from V and 0 from J, leaving 13 bases between them. The CDR3 reads CASSLVSGAISYEQYF. The DNA for the CDR3 is TGTGCCAGCAGCTTAGTTTCAGGGGCCATCTCCTACGAGCAGTACTTC.

A few counts support this clone. This chain uses TRBV19 with TRBJ1-1, with 8 bases lining up with TRBD1. V lost 6 bases, J lost 2 bases, and 5 bases stayed unmatched. The CDR3 sequence is 14 residues long. CDR1 is LNHDA and CDR2 is SQIVND in the germline V gene (reference sequence). CDR3 bases: TGTGCCAGTAGAACGGGACAGGCAAACACTGAAGCTTTCTTT. As protein: CASRTGQANTEAFF.

The chain employs TRBV2 and TRBJ2-1; 15 nucleotides align to TRBD2. CDR1 is SNHLY and CDR2 is FYNNEI in the germline V gene. The CDR3 extends over 16 amino acids. V was clipped by 6 bases and J by 6 bases; unmatched bases: 6. CDR3 sequence: CASRDPGLAGGNEQFF. CDR3 nucleotides: TGTGCCAGCAGGGACCCGGGACTAGCGGGAGGCAATGAGCAGTTCTTC.

The chain joins TRBV5-1 to TRBJ2-3, with no clear D. The CDR3 contains 15 residues. Trimming stripped 2 bases from V and 0 bases from J, with 10 bases between. Germline values: CDR1 SGHRS, CDR2 YFSETQ. CDR3 residues: CASSFPSGSTDTQYF. CDR3 bases: TGCGCCAGCAGCTTCCCTTCCGGGAGCACAGATACGCAGTATTTT.

V usage is TRBV21-1 and J usage is TRBJ2-5; the D call in the table, TRBD2, was not verified against the DNA. TRBV21-1 is a pseudogene locus. The CDR3 runs 14 residues. The CDR3 spells CASSKGLYQETQYF. CDR3 bases: TGTGCCAGCAGCAAAGGACTGTACCAAGAGACCCAGTACTTC.

V gene TRBV5-1 combines with J gene TRBJ1-4; 9 positions agree with TRBD1. V lost 3 bases, J lost 0 bases, and 0 bases stayed unmatched. This CDR3 spans 15 amino acids. Germline loops: CDR1 SGHRS, CDR2 YFSETQ. The CDR3 DNA reads as TGCGCCAGCAGCTGGACAGGGGCAACTAATGAAAAACTGTTTTTT. Amino acids: CASSWTGATNEKLFF.

The V gene is TRBV5-1, the J gene TRBJ1-2, with D uncertain. With 4 bases removed from V and 4 bases from J, the gap between germline ends came to 11 bases. Germline V gene lookup returns CDR1 SGHRS and CDR2 YFSETQ. The CDR3 consists of 13 residues. Here the CDR3 reads CASSPGVFYGYTF. As DNA, the CDR3 is TGCGCCAGCAGCCCGGGTGTCTTCTATGGCTACACCTTC. Full variable domain (missing parts from reference TRBV5-1 and TRBJ1-2): KAGVTQTPRYLIKTRGQQVTLSCSPISGHRSVSWYQQTPGQGLQFLFEYFSETQRNKGNFPGRFSGRQFSNSRSEMNVSTLELGDSALYLCASSPGVFYGYTFGSGTRLTVV.

The chain recombines TRBV7-8 with TRBJ2-1; perhaps TRBD1 as D (6 bases). The germline V gene has CDR1 SGHVS and CDR2 FQNEAQ. The ends were cut back, 11 bases at V and 6 bases at J, with 14 bases in the middle. This CDR3 contains 12 residues. In DNA, the CDR3 is TGTGCCGTCGGGACATGGACCAATGAGCAGTTCTTC. This sequence encodes CAVGTWTNEQFF.

The rearrangement links TRBV29-1 to TRBJ2-1, with 13 bases that match TRBD2. The CDR3 contains 13 residues. Germline loops: CDR1 SQVTM, CDR2 ANQGSEA. Trimming at V came to 5 bases and at J to 7 bases, leaving 2 bases not matched to a gene. CDR3 amino acids: CSVLTSGGNEQFF. The CDR3, as DNA: TGCAGCGTTCTGACTAGCGGGGGGAATGAGCAGTTCTTC.

The chain uses TRBV5-4 and TRBJ2-7, with 8 bases aligning to TRBD2. This CDR3 is 17 amino acids long. Germline V lookup: CDR1 SGHNT, CDR2 YYREEE (reference sequence). After removal of 4 bases from V and 3 bases from J, the junction contained 15 bases not matched to a gene. The CDR3 DNA is TGTGCCAGCAGCCGCGGGGGTAGCGGGGAAAATCACTACGAGCAGTACTTC. The encoded protein is CASSRGGSGENHYEQYF.

The gene calls are TRBV11-3 and TRBJ1-2; 8 bases map to TRBD1. CDR3 length: 13 amino acids. Germline V lookup: CDR1 SGHNT, CDR2 YENEEA. After removal of 5 bases from V and 7 bases from J, the junction contained 6 bases not matched to a gene. CDR3 sequence (DNA): TGTGCCAGCAGCCGGACAGGGCTCTCTGGCTACACCTTC. The encoded protein is CASSRTGLSGYTF.

The V call is TRBV9, the J call TRBJ2-1; 8 positions match TRBD2. The germline V gene has CDR1 SGDLS and CDR2 YYNGEE. V trimming: 4 bases; J trimming: 9 bases; junction bases outside the gene matches: 12. The CDR3 is 15 amino acids. DNA for the CDR3: TGTGCCAGCAGCCCAGGGCCTAGCGGGTTCAGTGAGCAGTTCTTC. Its translation is CASSPGPSGFSEQFF.

The chain joins TRBV28 to TRBJ1-5, with D hard to call. V was cut by 5 bases and J by 1 base, with 12 bases left in between. Per the germline V gene, CDR1 is MDHEN and CDR2 is SYDVKM. The CDR3 spans 15 residues. The CDR3 sequence is CASSPSGSSNQPQHF. CDR3 nucleotides: TGTGCCAGCAGTCCAAGCGGTTCGAGCAATCAGCCCCAGCATTTT.

This clone has a single count. The chain employs TRBV7-6 and TRBJ1-1, with D possibly matching TRBD1 (5 bases). Germline lookup yields CDR1 SGHVS and CDR2 FNYEAQ. The CDR3 extends over 14 amino acids. Trimming took 5 bases from V and 0 from J, leaving 10 bases between them. The CDR3, as DNA: TGTGCCAGCAGCCTGGCAGGGATGAACACTGAAGCTTTCTTT. Translating gives CASSLAGMNTEAFF.

V usage is TRBV12-5 and J usage is TRBJ2-1; 7 nucleotides agree with TRBD2. The junction had 12 bases not matched to a gene; V was cut back by 5 bases and J by 5 bases. The CDR3 totals 16 residues. The germline gives CDR1 LGHNT, CDR2 FRNRAP. The CDR3 region is CASGRARGLWNNEQFF. Written as DNA, the CDR3 is TGTGCTAGTGGTCGGGCCCGGGGACTATGGAACAATGAGCAGTTCTTC.

The CDR3 spells CAISDLTGGNTIYF. CDR3 in DNA: TGTGCCATCAGTGACCTGACAGGCGGAAACACCATATATTTT. The V gene is TRBV10-3, the J gene TRBJ1-3; maybe TRBD1 (6 bases). Trimming shortened V by 3 bases and J by 4 bases, and 10 bases separated the two germline ends. The CDR3 is made up of 14 amino acids. CDR1 and CDR2 from the germline V gene are ENHRY and SYGVKD.

The genes are TRBV6-1 and TRBJ1-1; TRBD1 is a possible D gene (5 bases). This CDR3 region has 15 residues. Deletions cut 7 bases from V and 3 bases from J, with 18 bases between. CDR1 and CDR2 from the germline V gene are MNHNS and SASEGT. The CDR3 nucleotides read TGTGCCAGCACCTTTAGGCGGGGAGGGGACACTGAAGCTTTCTTT. Protein product: CASTFRRGGDTEAFF.

This chain uses TRBV7-8 with TRBJ1-5; 11 bases are a match to TRBD1. After removal of 4 bases from V and 3 bases from J, the junction contained 8 bases not matched to a gene. In germline, CDR1 is SGHVS, CDR2 FQNEAQ. The CDR3 loop spans 17 amino acids. The CDR3: CASSSQGQGGSNQPQHF. CDR3 bases: TGTGCCAGCAGCTCTCAGGGACAGGGGGGTTCCAATCAGCCCCAGCATTTT.

The chain uses TRBV12-5 and TRBJ2-7; TRBD1 agrees at 7 bases. From germline, CDR1 is LGHNT and CDR2 FRNRAP. Trimming cost V 1 base and J 13 bases; bases outside gene matches: 4. The CDR3 covers 11 residues. CDR3 amino acids: CASGLGDRRYF. The DNA of the CDR3 is TGTGCTAGTGGTTTGGGGGACAGAAGATACTTC.

The chain uses TRBV6-5 and TRBJ2-5, with D tentatively TRBD1 (5 bases). Between the trimmed V and J ends, which lost 6 bases and 5 bases, there was a span of 16 bases. The CDR3 consists of 14 residues. CDR1 is MNHEY and CDR2 is SVGAGI in the germline V gene. The CDR3: CASRGAWGIETQYF. CDR3 sequence (DNA): TGTGCCAGCAGAGGGGCATGGGGTATCGAGACCCAGTACTTC.

The chain has TRBV5-1 and TRBJ1-3, with TRBD1 identical over 8 bases. Germline CDR1 and CDR2: SGHRS and YFSETQ. There are 15 residues in the CDR3. Trimming took 2 bases from V and 4 from J; bases not matched to a gene: 5. The CDR3 region has the DNA TGCGCCAGCAGCTTACAGGGGGATCACGGAAACACCATATATTTT. This gives the protein CASSLQGDHGNTIYF.

The chain couples TRBV15 to TRBJ1-1; weak D call: TRBD1 (5 bases). Trimming took 5 bases from V and 4 from J, leaving 23 bases between them. Germline CDR1 is LNHNV and CDR2 is YYDKDF (reference sequence). The CDR3 covers 17 residues. CDR3 sequence: CATSRRQGLPSSTEAFF. For the CDR3, the DNA is TGTGCCACCAGCCGGCGTCAGGGCCTTCCCTCGTCCACTGAAGCTTTCTTT.

The chain recombines TRBV27 with TRBJ1-2, with D possibly matching TRBD1 (5 bases). The CDR3 covers 14 residues. Germline V CDR1 and CDR2: MNHEY, SMNVEV (reference sequence). V shed 3 bases and J shed 3 bases, with 11 bases lying between them. The chain's CDR3 is CASSLSGMDYGYTF. CDR3 DNA: TGTGCCAGCAGTTTGTCAGGGATGGACTATGGCTACACCTTC.

This chain uses TRBV6-5 with TRBJ1-4, with TRBD1 matching 7 bases. V was pared by 0 bases and J by 8 bases, with 6 bases of the junction left unmatched. The CDR3 has 15 residues. Germline V gene data show CDR1 as MNHEY and CDR2 as SVGAGI. As DNA, the CDR3 is TGTGCCAGCAGTTACTCAGGCAGGGGGTACGAAAAACTGTTTTTT. Translated, it gives CASSYSGRGYEKLFF.

This rearrangement joins TRBV19 to TRBJ2-3; D is unresolved. Germline V gene sequence: CDR1 LNHDA, CDR2 SQIVND (reference sequence). V lost 9 bases, J lost 8 bases, and 15 bases lay in between. This CDR3 spans 12 amino acids. Here the CDR3 DNA reads TGTGCCAGCTCTGAGGCCAGCTCTACGCAGTATTTT. Its protein is CASSEASSTQYF.

The chain employs TRBV5-1 and TRBJ2-7; TRBD1 agrees at 11 bases. The CDR3 has 16 residues. Per germline, CDR1 SGHRS and CDR2 YFSETQ. V trimming: 1 base; J trimming: 0 bases; junction bases outside the gene matches: 3. CDR3 sequence reads: CASSLRGQGDSYEQYF. The CDR3, as DNA: TGCGCCAGCAGCTTGCGGGGACAGGGGGACTCCTACGAGCAGTACTTC.